This T cell receptor (beta chain) was sequenced for a study of T cells in Graves' hyperthyroidism and ophthalmopathy. At least ten counts were recorded for this clonotype. TCR beta CDR3 sequences were amplified from RNA transcripts. Using the HTBI primer set, a first-round RT-PCR was run on the TCR CDR3. TCRdb reprocessed the multiplex PCR reads via MiXCR and lists one record per CDR3 protein. The table has 150,000 or so distinct CDR3 sequences, about a tenth seen once. The V gene lost 2 bases and the J gene lost 0 bases, with 5 bases spanning the gap. This CDR3 comprises 14 residues. Germline CDR1 is MNHEY and CDR2 is SVGAGI.

The source is a woman between 18 and 29 years old with Graves' hyperthyroidism that later progressed to Graves' ophthalmopathy. The sample was blood. J is TRBJ1-5 and V is TRBV6-5; D remains unclear. Here the CDR3 DNA reads TGTGCCAGCAGTTACGCAGGTAGCAATCAGCCCCAGCATTTT. Its protein product is CASSYAGSNQPQHF.